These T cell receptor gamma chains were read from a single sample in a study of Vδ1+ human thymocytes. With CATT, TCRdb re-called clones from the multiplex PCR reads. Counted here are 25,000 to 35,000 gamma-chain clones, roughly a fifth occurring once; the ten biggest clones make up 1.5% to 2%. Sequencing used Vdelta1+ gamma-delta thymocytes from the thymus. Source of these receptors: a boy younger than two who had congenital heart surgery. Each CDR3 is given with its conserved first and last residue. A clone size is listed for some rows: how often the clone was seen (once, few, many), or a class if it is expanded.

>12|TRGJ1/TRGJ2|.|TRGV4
CATWDGGPKKLF
TGTGCCACCTGGGATGGTGGGCCAAAGAAACTCTTT
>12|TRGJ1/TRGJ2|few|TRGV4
CATWEYYYKKLF
TGTGCCACCTGGGAATATTATTATAAGAAACTCTTT
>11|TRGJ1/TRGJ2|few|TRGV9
CALWGGVVKLF
TGTGCCTTGTGGGGAGGTGTAGTGAAACTCTTT
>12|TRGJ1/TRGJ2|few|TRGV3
CATWDRLRKKLF
TGTGCCACCTGGGACAGGCTGAGAAAGAAACTCTTT
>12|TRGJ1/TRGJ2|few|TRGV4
CATWDGLPWKLF
TGTGCCACCTGGGATGGGCTTCCCTGGAAACTCTTT
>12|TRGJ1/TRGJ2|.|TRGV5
CATWDRPNKKLF
TGTGCCACCTGGGACAGACCCAATAAGAAACTCTTT
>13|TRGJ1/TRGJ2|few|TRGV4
CATWDALYYKKLF
TGTGCCACCTGGGATGCCCTATATTATAAGAAACTCTTT
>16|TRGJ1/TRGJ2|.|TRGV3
CATWCHGGDVNYKKLF
TGTGCCACCTGGTGCCATGGGGGGGATGTAAACTATAAGAAACTCTTT
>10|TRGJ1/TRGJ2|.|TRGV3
CATWDGRKLF
TGTGCCACCTGGGACGGAAGGAAACTCTTT
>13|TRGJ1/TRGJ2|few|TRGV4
CATWDGHYYKKLF
TGTGCCACCTGGGATGGTCATTATTATAAGAAACTCTTT
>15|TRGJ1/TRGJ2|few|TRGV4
CATWDASPFYYKKLF
TGTGCCACCTGGGATGCGTCCCCCTTTTATTATAAGAAACTCTTT
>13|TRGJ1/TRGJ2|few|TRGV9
CALWEVKINKKLF
TGTGCCTTGTGGGAGGTGAAGATTAATAAGAAACTCTTT
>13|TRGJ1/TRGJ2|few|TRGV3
CATWDRTGYKKLF
TGTGCCACCTGGGACAGGACAGGTTATAAGAAACTCTTT
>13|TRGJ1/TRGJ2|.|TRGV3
CATWDRRGYKKLF
TGTGCCACCTGGGACAGGCGAGGCTATAAGAAACTCTTT
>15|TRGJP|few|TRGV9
CALWEGELGKKIKVF
TGTGCCTTGTGGGAAGGGGAGTTGGGCAAAAAAATCAAGGTATTT
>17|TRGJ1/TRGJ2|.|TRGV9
CALWEVYALGGYYKILF
TGTGCCTTGTGGGAGGTCTACGCTCTTGGGGGATATTATAAGATACTCTTT
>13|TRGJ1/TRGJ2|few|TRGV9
CALWEVSYYKKLF
TGTGCCTTGTGGGAGGTGTCGTATTATAAGAAACTCTTT
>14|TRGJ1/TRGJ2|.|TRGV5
CATWGYVNYYKKLF
TGTGCCACCTGGGGCTATGTGAATTATTATAAGAAACTCTTT
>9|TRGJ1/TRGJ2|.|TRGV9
CALWGWKLF
TGTGCCTTGTGGGGATGGAAACTCTTT
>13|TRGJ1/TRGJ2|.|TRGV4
CATWERHYYKKLF
TGTGCCACCTGGGAAAGACATTATTATAAGAAACTCTTT
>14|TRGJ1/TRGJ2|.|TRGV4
CATWDGRRYYKKLF
TGTGCCACCTGGGATGGGAGGCGGTATTATAAGAAACTCTTT
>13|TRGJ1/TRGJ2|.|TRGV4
CATWDRGNYKKLF
TGTGCCACCTGGGATAGGGGGAATTATAAGAAACTCTTT
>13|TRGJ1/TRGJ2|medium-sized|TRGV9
CALWEPLGYKKLF
TGTGCCTTGTGGGAGCCCTTGGGTTATAAGAAACTCTTT
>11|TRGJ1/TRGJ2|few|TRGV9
CALWEDRKKLF
TGTGCCTTGTGGGAGGACCGTAAGAAACTCTTT
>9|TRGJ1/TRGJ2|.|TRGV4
CASNYKKLF
TGTGCCTCCAATTATAAGAAACTCTTT
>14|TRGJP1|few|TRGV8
CATWAHTTGWFKIF
TGTGCCACCTGGGCTCATACCACTGGTTGGTTCAAGATATTT
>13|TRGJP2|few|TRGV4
CATWDGPCGIKTF
TGTGCCACCTGGGATGGGCCGTGTGGGATCAAGACGTTT
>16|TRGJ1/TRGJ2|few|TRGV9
CALWEATPRGYYKKLF
TGTGCCTTGTGGGAGGCTACACCGCGGGGTTATTATAAGAAACTCTTT
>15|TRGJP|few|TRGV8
CATWDIGLGKKIKVF
TGTGCCACCTGGGATATTGGGTTGGGCAAAAAAATCAAGGTATTT
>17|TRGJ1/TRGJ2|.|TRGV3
CATWDRPPSQTYYKKLF
TGTGCCACCTGGGACAGGCCGCCGTCACAGACTTATTATAAGAAACTCTTT
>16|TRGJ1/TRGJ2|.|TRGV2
CATWDGRLGYYYKKLF
TGTGCCACCTGGGACGGGCGGCTCGGATATTATTATAAGAAACTCTTT
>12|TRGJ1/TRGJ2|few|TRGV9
CALWEVSCKKLF
TGTGCCTTGTGGGAGGTATCTTGTAAGAAACTCTTT
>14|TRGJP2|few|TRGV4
CATWDGRSDWIKTF
TGTGCCACCTGGGATGGGCGTAGTGATTGGATCAAGACGTTT
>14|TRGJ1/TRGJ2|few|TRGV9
CALWEVATYYKKLF
TGTGCCTTGTGGGAGGTTGCTACTTATTATAAGAAACTCTTT
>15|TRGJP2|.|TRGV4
CATWDGRSSDWIKTF
TGTGCCACCTGGGATGGGCGGAGTAGTGATTGGATCAAGACGTTT
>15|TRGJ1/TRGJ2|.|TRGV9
CALWEVRVARYKKLF
TGTGCCTTGTGGGAGGTGCGGGTTGCGAGGTATAAGAAACTCTTT
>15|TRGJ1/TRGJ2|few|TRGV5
CATWDSPTNYYKKLF
TGTGCCACCTGGGACAGCCCTACGAATTATTATAAGAAACTCTTT
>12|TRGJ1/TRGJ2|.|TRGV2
CATWDGLAGELF
TGTGCCACCTGGGACGGGCTTGCGGGGGAACTCTTT
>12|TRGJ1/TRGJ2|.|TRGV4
CATWSPGYKKLF
TGTGCCACCTGGTCTCCGGGATATAAGAAACTCTTT
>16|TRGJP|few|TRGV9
CALWESQELGKKIKVF
TGTGCCTTGTGGGAGTCTCAAGAGTTGGGCAAAAAAATCAAGGTATTT
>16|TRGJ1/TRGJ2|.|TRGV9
CALWEVKDFLRGKKLF
TGTGCCTTGTGGGAGGTGAAGGATTTCTTGCGTGGTAAGAAACTCTTT
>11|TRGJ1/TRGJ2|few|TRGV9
CALWDLARKLF
TGTGCCTTGTGGGACCTAGCTAGGAAACTCTTT
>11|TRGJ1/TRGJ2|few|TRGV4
CATWDPWKKLF
TGTGCCACCTGGGATCCCTGGAAGAAACTCTTT
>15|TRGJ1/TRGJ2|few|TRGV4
CATWAVRSNYYKKLF
TGTGCCACCTGGGCGGTCCGCTCGAATTATTATAAGAAACTCTTT
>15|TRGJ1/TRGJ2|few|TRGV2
CATWDGRHGYYKKLF
TGTGCCACCTGGGACGGGCGGCATGGTTATTATAAGAAACTCTTT
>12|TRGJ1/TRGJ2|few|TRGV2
CATWDGQVKKLF
TGTGCCACCTGGGACGGGCAGGTTAAGAAACTCTTT
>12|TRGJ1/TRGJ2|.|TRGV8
CATWDVEYKKLF
TGTGCCACCTGGGATGTGGAGTATAAGAAACTCTTT